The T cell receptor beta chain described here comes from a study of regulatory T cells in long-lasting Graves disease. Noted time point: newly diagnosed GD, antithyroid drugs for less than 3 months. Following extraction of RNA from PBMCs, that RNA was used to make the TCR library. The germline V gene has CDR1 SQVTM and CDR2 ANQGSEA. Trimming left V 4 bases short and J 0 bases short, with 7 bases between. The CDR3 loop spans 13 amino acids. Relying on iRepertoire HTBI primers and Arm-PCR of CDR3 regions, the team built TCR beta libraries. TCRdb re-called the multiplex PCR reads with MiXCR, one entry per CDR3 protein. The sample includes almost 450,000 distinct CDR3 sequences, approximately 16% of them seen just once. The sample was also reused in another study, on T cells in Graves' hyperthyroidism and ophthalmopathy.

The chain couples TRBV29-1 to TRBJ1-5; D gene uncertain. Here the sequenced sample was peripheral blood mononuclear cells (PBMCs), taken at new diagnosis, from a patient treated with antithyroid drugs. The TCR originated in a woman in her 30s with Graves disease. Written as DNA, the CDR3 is TGCAGCGTTGCAAGGTCTAGCAATCAGCCCCAGCATTTT. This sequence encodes CSVARSSNQPQHF.